The 27 T cell receptor beta chains in this list originate from one sample, sequenced in a study of shared clonotypes between healthy human individuals. This table comes from immunoSEQ multiplex PCR, and its TCRdb copy is limited to in-frame clones, with some not included. The sample consists of over a million clones, around 75% of them appearing once. The sample consisted of memory CD4+ T cells sorted from blood. Subset noted: CD45RA-negative fraction. The source is a man younger than 30 in good health.

The chain links TRBV7-8 to TRBJ2-7; TRBD2 matches 7 bases. The CDR3 is made up of 15 amino acids. The J segment lost 2 bases and the V segment lost 1 base, leaving 5 bases of the junction unmatched. Per the germline V gene, CDR1 is SGHVS and CDR2 is FQNEAQ. The CDR3 loop is CASSLGASGAYEQYF. The CDR3 bases are TGTGCCAGCAGCTTAGGGGCTAGCGGTGCCTACGAGCAGTACTTC.

The chain uses TRBV4-3 and TRBJ2-7, with a weak D call TRBD2 (5 bases). Per germline, CDR1 LGHNA and CDR2 YSLEER. CDR3 length: 13 amino acids. V shed 4 bases and J shed 9 bases, with 16 bases lying between them. The CDR3 DNA reads as TGCGCCAGCAGCCTAAGGGAACGGGGTGCGCAGTACTTC. Protein sequence: CASSLRERGAQYF.

The rearrangement joins TRBV30 to TRBJ2-2, with D perhaps TRBD1 (5 bases). The length of the CDR3 is 16 residues. Per the germline V gene, CDR1 is GTSNPN and CDR2 is SVGIG (reference sequence). V lost 5 bases and J 0 bases, leaving 16 bases between the germline ends. The CDR3 reads CAWGNRLRANTGELFF. The CDR3 coding sequence is TGTGCCTGGGGGAACAGGCTAAGGGCGAACACCGGGGAGCTGTTTTTT.

The chain links TRBV7-2 to TRBJ1-2, with 12 nucleotides matching TRBD1. This CDR3 is 15 amino acids long. Trimming at V came to 5 bases and at J to 10 bases, leaving 11 bases not matched to a gene. The germline V gene encodes CDR1 SGHTA and CDR2 FQGNSA. CDR3 sequence: CASSLRPGQGAIYTF. In nucleotides, the CDR3 is TGTGCCAGCAGCCTCAGGCCGGGACAGGGGGCTATCTACACCTTC.

This chain connects TRBV5-1 to TRBJ1-2, with a weak D call TRBD1 (5 bases). The CDR3 loop spans 13 amino acids. V was clipped by 3 bases and J by 5 bases, with 11 bases between them. Germline V gives CDR1 SGHRS, CDR2 YFSETQ. The CDR3 loop is CASSSRGRYGYTF. The CDR3 DNA sequence: TGCGCCAGCAGCTCCCGGGGCCGGTATGGCTACACCTTC.

The chain is built from TRBV28 and TRBJ1-2; 7 bases match TRBD1. Germline trimming cut 6 bases from V and 8 bases from J; bases unmatched to any gene: 12. The length of the CDR3 is 14 residues. Germline CDR1 and CDR2: MDHEN and SYDVKM. The CDR3 reads CASSQPQPGQGYTF. The CDR3, as DNA: TGTGCCAGCAGCCAACCCCAACCGGGACAGGGCTACACCTTC.

V usage is TRBV29-1 and J usage is TRBJ2-2; 7 bases are a match to TRBD1. V shed 4 bases and J 2 bases; nucleotides not matched to a gene: 4. Per germline, CDR1 SQVTM and CDR2 ANQGSEA. CDR3 length: 14 residues. The CDR3 sequence: CSVAWDSNTGELFF. The CDR3 region has the DNA TGCAGCGTTGCGTGGGACAGCAACACCGGGGAGCTGTTTTTT.

CDR3 sequence: CASSLARATDTQYF. The CDR3, as DNA: TGTGCCAGCAGCTTAGCTAGGGCCACAGATACGCAGTATTTT. The chain has TRBV11-1 and TRBJ2-3, with unresolved D. The CDR3 covers 14 residues. Germline CDR1 and CDR2: SGHAT and FQDESV (reference sequence). V was clipped by 0 bases and J by 2 bases, with 6 bases between them.

The chain links TRBV9 to TRBJ1-1; 9 positions agree with TRBD1. V lost 3 bases and J lost 0; bases outside the gene matches: 9. CDR3 size: 17 residues. Germline V gives CDR1 SGDLS, CDR2 YYNGEE. CDR3 nucleotides: TGTGCCAGCAGCGCTCATATGGGGACAGGGATGAACACTGAAGCTTTCTTT. This encodes CASSAHMGTGMNTEAFF.

J is TRBJ1-4 and V is TRBV5-1; no definite D call. Germline V lookup: CDR1 SGHRS, CDR2 YFSETQ. Trimming removed 4 bases from V and 8 bases from J, with 9 bases in between. CDR3 size: 12 residues. Written as DNA, the CDR3 is TGCGCCAGCAGCCCAAGTGGAGAAAAACTGTTTTTT. Protein sequence: CASSPSGEKLFF.

V is TRBV4-1 and J is TRBJ2-7; weak D call: TRBD2 (5 bases). CDR1 and CDR2 (germline): MGHRA, YSYEKL. The CDR3 length is 15 residues. Trimming removed 4 bases from V and 0 bases from J, with 13 bases in between. This CDR3 reads CASSPEGFNSYEQYF. The CDR3 DNA sequence: TGCGCCAGCAGCCCAGAGGGATTCAACTCCTACGAGCAGTACTTC.

DNA for the CDR3: TGTGCCAGCAGACTAGCGGGAGGGAACACCGGGGAGCTGTTTTTT. Translated: CASRLAGGNTGELFF. This sequence joins TRBV27 and TRBJ2-2; 12 nucleotides align to TRBD2. Germline trimming cut 6 bases from V and 1 base from J; bases unmatched to any gene: 0. This CDR3 is built from 15 residues. Germline V gives CDR1 MNHEY, CDR2 SMNVEV (reference sequence).

This clone came up a few times. This chain uses TRBV27 with TRBJ2-3; the D is unclear. Per the germline V gene, CDR1 is MNHEY and CDR2 is SMNVEV (reference sequence). Trimming took 0 bases from V and 3 from J, leaving 13 bases between them. The CDR3 spans 16 residues. The CDR3 spells CASSLSVRVGTDTQYF. The CDR3 nucleotides are TGTGCCAGCAGTTTATCGGTTAGGGTTGGGACAGATACGCAGTATTTT.

The gene calls are TRBV28 and TRBJ2-5; a weak D match, TRBD2 (6 bases). Between the trimmed V and J ends, which lost 6 bases and 3 bases, there was a span of 14 bases. Germline V gene data show CDR1 as MDHEN and CDR2 as SYDVKM. The CDR3 is made up of 14 amino acids. The CDR3 DNA reads as TGTGCCAGCAGCCCCAGAGGGGAGGAAGAGACCCAGTACTTC. Translation: CASSPRGEEETQYF.

The V gene is TRBV6-5, the J gene TRBJ1-6; 8 bases are a match to TRBD1. The V segment lost 4 bases and the J segment 6 bases; nucleotides outside the gene matches: 5. The CDR3 loop spans 15 amino acids. Germline CDR1 reads MNHEY; CDR2 reads SVGAGI. The CDR3 here is CASSWTGMGNSPLHF. The DNA for the CDR3 is TGTGCCAGCAGTTGGACAGGGATGGGTAATTCACCCCTCCACTTT.

This clone was observed a few times. The chain is built from TRBV9 and TRBJ1-1; 9 bases map to TRBD1. Per germline, CDR1 SGDLS and CDR2 YYNGEE. V shed 3 bases, J shed 10 bases, and the junction held 7 bases outside the gene matches. This CDR3 region has 13 residues. The CDR3 DNA sequence: TGTGCCAGCAGCGGCCGACAGGGGGGAATAGCTTTCTTT. Protein: CASSGRQGGIAFF.

As for this clone: The same CDR3 can be traced to other DNA sequences in this sample. The V gene is TRBV10-3, the J gene TRBJ2-3; TRBD1 might be the D (6 bases). This CDR3 region has 13 residues. The V end was cut by 6 bases, the J end by 0 bases, with 7 bases between. Looked up from germline, CDR1 is ENHRY and CDR2 is SYGVKD. The CDR3 loop reads CAIRGASTDTQYF. The CDR3 DNA reads as TGTGCCATCAGGGGGGCTAGCACAGATACGCAGTATTTT.

The genes are TRBV7-2 and TRBJ2-1, with 7 bases matching TRBD2. V shed 4 bases and J 2 bases; nucleotides not matched to a gene: 5. The CDR3 has 15 residues. Germline V CDR1 and CDR2: SGHTA, FQGNSA. The CDR3 sequence: CASSSGLVTYNEQFF. CDR3 bases: TGTGCCAGCAGCTCCGGACTAGTTACCTACAATGAGCAGTTCTTC.

V usage is TRBV19 and J usage is TRBJ2-7, with a tentative D call TRBD2 (6 bases). Deletions cut 10 bases from V and 3 bases from J, with 13 bases between. This CDR3 has 12 amino acids. The germline V gene encodes CDR1 LNHDA and CDR2 SQIVND (reference sequence). The CDR3 region is CATRDGSYEQYF. CDR3 sequence (DNA): TGTGCCACCCGAGACGGGAGCTACGAGCAGTACTTC.

The chain has TRBV7-9 and TRBJ1-3, with 7 bases fitting TRBD1. V was clipped by 2 bases and J by 1 base; unmatched bases: 5. CDR1 SEHNR and CDR2 FQNEAQ come from the germline V gene (reference sequence). This CDR3 contains 16 residues. The CDR3 region is CASSLSGRGSGNTIYF. The CDR3 bases are TGTGCCAGCAGCTTAAGTGGCAGGGGGTCTGGAAACACCATATATTTT. Using reference TRBV7-9 and TRBJ1-3 for the parts outside the CDR3, the full variable domain is DTGVSQNPRHKITKRGQNVTFRCDPISEHNRLYWYRQTLGQGPEFLTYFQNEAQLEKSRLLSDRFSAERPKGSFSTLEIQRTEQGDSAMYLCASSLSGRGSGNTIYFGEGSWLTVV.

The genes are TRBV2 and TRBJ2-5, with D possibly TRBD2 on 6 matching bases. Germline values: CDR1 SNHLY, CDR2 FYNNEI. This CDR3 spans 12 amino acids. Trimming removed 9 bases at V and 2 bases at J, with 10 bases between. CDR3 sequence (DNA): TGTGCCAGTACGGGGGTTCAAGAGACCCAGTACTTC. Translation gives CASTGVQETQYF.

V and J are TRBV2 and TRBJ1-1; D possibly corresponds to TRBD1 (5 bases). Trimming stripped 7 bases from V and 8 bases from J, with 11 bases between. This CDR3 is 11 amino acids long. Germline assignment: CDR1 SNHLY and CDR2 FYNNEI. The CDR3 protein is CASTRGNEAFF. The CDR3 nucleotides are TGTGCCAGCACTCGGGGCAACGAAGCTTTCTTT.

This clone was seen only a few times. The chain uses TRBV10-2 and TRBJ2-5; no clear D gene. This CDR3 has 12 residues. V was shortened by 5 bases and J by 0 bases, with 4 bases between the two germline ends. Looked up from germline, CDR1 is WSHSY and CDR2 is SAAADI. As DNA, the CDR3 is TGCGCCAGCAGTCCGCACCAAGAGACCCAGTACTTC. Translation gives CASSPHQETQYF.

The chain employs TRBV5-4 and TRBJ2-1; the D is unclear. CDR1 SGHNT and CDR2 YYREEE come from the germline V gene (reference sequence). This CDR3 is 13 amino acids long. V was pared by 2 bases and J by 5 bases, with 8 bases between. The CDR3, as DNA: TGTGCCAGCAGCTTTCGGTCAGACAATGAGCAGTTCTTC. It codes for CASSFRSDNEQFF.

The chain uses TRBV2 and TRBJ2-7; no definite D call. V was cut by 4 bases and J by 4 bases, with 11 bases left in between. The CDR3 covers 13 residues. Germline V gene lookup returns CDR1 SNHLY and CDR2 FYNNEI. CDR3 residues: CASSVATTYEQYF. The CDR3 coding sequence is TGTGCCAGCAGTGTCGCTACCACTTACGAGCAGTACTTC.

The CDR3: CASSYAVGGSYEQYF. CDR3 bases: TGTGCCAGCAGTTACGCAGTGGGGGGATCCTACGAGCAGTACTTC. The chain links TRBV6-6 to TRBJ2-7, with D perhaps TRBD2 (6 bases). Germline CDR1 is MNHNY and CDR2 is SVGAGI (reference sequence). The CDR3 loop spans 15 amino acids. V lost 2 bases, J lost 1 base, and 12 bases lay in between.

The chain couples TRBV11-3 to TRBJ1-3; 7 bases fit TRBD1. The germline V gene has CDR1 SGHNT and CDR2 YENEEA. J was trimmed by 3 bases and V by 4 bases; bases with no gene match: 6. The CDR3 extends over 15 amino acids. This CDR3 is CASSSTGDGGNTIYF. The CDR3 DNA reads as TGTGCCAGCAGCTCAACAGGGGATGGTGGAAACACCATATATTTT.